The 5 T cell receptor beta chains below were found in one sample sequenced in a study of regulatory T cells in long-lasting Graves disease. Arm-PCR of CDR3 regions with iRepertoire HTBI primers generated TCR beta libraries. MiXCR, run by TCRdb on the multiplex PCR reads, gives a single entry per CDR3 protein. The sample includes under 500,000 distinct CDR3 sequences, about 15% of them seen just once. The time point: newly diagnosed GD, antithyroid drugs for less than 3 months. Following extraction of RNA from PBMCs, that RNA was used to make the TCR library. The data were also submitted as part of a second study, on T cells in Graves' hyperthyroidism and ophthalmopathy.

Sequences were derived from peripheral blood mononuclear cells (PBMCs), sampled at new diagnosis, from a patient treated with antithyroid drugs. The source of these receptors is a woman in her thirties with Graves disease.

Ten or more counts support this clonotype. The chain carries TRBV18 and TRBJ2-1, with 10 bases fitting TRBD2. This CDR3 is built from 17 residues. Germline V lookup: CDR1 KGHSH, CDR2 LQKENI. V trimming: 3 bases; J trimming: 7 bases; junction bases outside the gene matches: 12. The CDR3 DNA reads TGTGCCAGCTCACCCCCCTACATAGCGGGAGGAAGGAATGAGCAGTTCTTC. Protein product: CASSPPYIAGGRNEQFF.

This clonotype showed up many times. The genes are TRBV28 and TRBJ2-3, with D possibly being TRBD1 or TRBD2 (5 bases each). Germline values: CDR1 MDHEN, CDR2 SYDVKM. This CDR3 is built from 15 residues. Trimming left V 6 bases short and J 0 bases short, with 13 bases between. CDR3 region: CASRGWGSSTDTQYF. The CDR3, as DNA: TGTGCCAGCAGAGGATGGGGGTCGAGCACAGATACGCAGTATTTT.

This clonotype was found a few times. The V and J genes are TRBV14 and TRBJ2-1, with 12 bases fitting TRBD2. Unmatched junction bases numbered 7, after V lost 0 bases and J lost 13 bases. Germline CDR1 is SGHDN and CDR2 is FVKESK. The CDR3 is made up of 15 amino acids. The CDR3 loop is CASSQDRASGRVQFF. The CDR3, as DNA: TGTGCCAGCAGCCAAGATCGGGCTAGCGGGAGGGTACAGTTCTTC.

This clonotype was recorded at least ten times. This sequence joins TRBV7-9 and TRBJ2-3, with 8 nucleotides matching TRBD2. V trimming: 5 bases; J trimming: 2 bases; junction bases outside the gene matches: 21. The CDR3 runs 20 residues. From germline, CDR1 is SEHNR and CDR2 FQNEAQ (reference sequence). The CDR3 DNA reads TGTGCCAGCAGCCCCGTTCCTCTCGGCACTAGCGGCCAGATCACAGATACGCAGTATTTT. It translates to CASSPVPLGTSGQITDTQYF.

This clonotype has ten or more counts. V is TRBV7-3 and J is TRBJ1-4; 7 bases agree with TRBD1. V gave up 1 base and J gave up 8 bases; unmatched junction bases: 7. CDR3 length equals 15 residues. CDR1 and CDR2 (germline): SGHTA, FQGTGA. Here the CDR3 DNA reads TGTGCCAGCAGCTTAAGGGGGGGGACAGAGGAAAAACTGTTTTTT. Its protein is CASSLRGGTEEKLFF.